The clone carrying this T cell receptor (beta chain) was counted a few times. Sequencing was performed with immunoSEQ multiplex PCR; in TCRdb, only in-frame clones are kept and a portion is missing. Of over 75,000 clones listed, 91% are singletons. This sample stems from a study of OX40 agonist ivuxolimab in advanced cancers. Study-level background: Ivuxolimab, an agonistic anti-OX40 (CD134) antibody, was given to patients. Past anti-PD-1, anti-PD-L1 or anti-CTLA-4 therapy was accepted, and 40% to 45% had received some.

CDR3 size: 14 residues. Trimming removed 3 bases from V and 7 bases from J; junction bases left unmatched: 8. CDR1 and CDR2 from the germline V gene are KGHSH and LQKENI. The sample was CD4+ or CD8+ T cells sorted from blood, taken in a trial of the OX40 agonist ivuxolimab. The sequence came from an adult with an advanced solid tumor such as melanoma, head and neck, liver or kidney cancer. V gene TRBV18 combines with J gene TRBJ1-2; 7 bases match TRBD1. DNA of the CDR3: TGTGCCAGCTCACCGCCAGACAGGGAAGGTGGCTACACCTTC. As protein: CASSPPDREGGYTF.